The 8 T cell receptor beta chains listed next were all sequenced from one sample in a study of blood T cells in healthy people across ages. With a J-beta primer mix and a sample-barcoded 5' primer, a second PCR ran about 6 to 11 cycles. TCRdb used MiXCR to reprocess the 5' RACE reads, holding one entry per CDR3 protein. This repertoire shows approximately 700,000 distinct CDR3 sequences, about 32% found once; its top ten account for 15%. The sequenced material came from blood. The receptors were sampled from an elderly woman in good health.

There are many counts of this clonotype. The gene calls are TRBV20-1 and TRBJ2-5; weak D call: TRBD1 (6 bases). The J call is doubtful: the DNA matches TRBJ2-7 better. The CDR3 is 14 amino acids. The germline V gene encodes CDR1 DFQATT and CDR2 SNEGSKA (reference sequence). CDR3 residues: CSARGGKTGGEQYF. CDR3 DNA sequence: TGCAGTGCTAGAGGAGGGAAGACAGGCGGCGAGCAGTACTTC.

This clonotype was seen repeatedly, ten times or more. V usage is TRBV15 and J usage is TRBJ2-7, with D hard to call. CDR3 length: 14 residues. V shed 0 bases and J shed 5 bases, with 11 bases lying between them. Per germline, CDR1 LNHNV and CDR2 YYDKDF (reference sequence). The CDR3 protein is CATSRDLGLHEQYF. For the CDR3, the DNA is TGTGCCACCAGCAGAGATTTGGGTCTGCACGAGCAGTACTTC.

This clonotype was counted between two and nine times. The genes are TRBV6-1 and TRBJ1-1; D is possibly TRBD1 (6 bases). CDR3 length equals 13 residues. From germline, CDR1 is MNHNS and CDR2 SASEGT. V shed 6 bases and J shed 3 bases, with 11 bases lying between them. The CDR3 spells CASSGRTDTEAFF. CDR3 nucleotide sequence: TGTGCCAGCAGCGGCCGGACAGACACTGAAGCTTTCTTT.

This clonotype was observed at least ten times. The chain recombines TRBV20-1 with TRBJ2-7; TRBD1 aligns across 11 bases. Germline V gene data show CDR1 as DFQATT and CDR2 as SNEGSKA (reference sequence). The CDR3 runs 15 residues. V shed 6 bases, J shed 0 bases, and the junction held 7 bases outside the gene matches. The DNA of the CDR3 is TGCAGTGCAACTGCCGGGACAGGGGGCTCCTACGAGCAGTACTTC. It codes for CSATAGTGGSYEQYF.

Of note for this clonotype: A much more abundant neighbour one base away suggests this may be a read error. The chain joins TRBV5-4 to TRBJ2-1; TRBD2 agrees at 8 bases. The tail of the sequence fits TRBJ2-7 better, so the J call may be wrong. Germline V gene lookup returns CDR1 SGHNT and CDR2 YYREEE (reference sequence). This CDR3 has 16 amino acids. CDR3 amino acids: CASSREGGSSYNEQYF. The DNA of the CDR3 is TGTGCCAGCAGCCGGGAGGGGGGGAGCTCCTACAATGAGCAGTACTTC.

This clonotype was observed a handful of times. The rearrangement links TRBV5-4 to TRBJ1-1; TRBD1 might be the D (6 bases). CDR1 and CDR2 from the germline V gene are SGHNT and YYREEE (reference sequence). V was shortened by 5 bases and J by 5 bases, with 13 bases between the two germline ends. The CDR3 sequence is 13 residues long. The CDR3 loop is CASRTGGITEAFF. In DNA, the CDR3 is TGTGCCAGCAGGACAGGAGGGATAACTGAAGCTTTCTTT.

This clonotype was seen repeatedly, ten times or more. The chain employs TRBV2 and TRBJ2-3; the D gene is possibly TRBD2 (5 bases). The length of the CDR3 is 14 residues. The V end lost 7 bases, the J end lost 0 bases, and 11 bases lay between the germline ends. Per the germline V gene, CDR1 is SNHLY and CDR2 is FYNNEI. The CDR3 reads CASKEALSTDTQYF. The CDR3 region has the DNA TGTGCCAGCAAGGAGGCTTTAAGCACAGATACGCAGTATTTT.

This clonotype has only one observation. The chain employs TRBV9 and TRBJ2-3; 7 bases agree with TRBD1. Looked up from germline, CDR1 is SGDLS and CDR2 is YYNGEE. This CDR3 comprises 14 residues. After removal of 3 bases from V and 4 bases from J, the junction contained 5 bases not matched to a gene. The CDR3 DNA sequence: TGTGCCAGCAGCGCCCGACAGGGCTCAGATACGCAGTATTTT. Its protein product is CASSARQGSDTQYF.